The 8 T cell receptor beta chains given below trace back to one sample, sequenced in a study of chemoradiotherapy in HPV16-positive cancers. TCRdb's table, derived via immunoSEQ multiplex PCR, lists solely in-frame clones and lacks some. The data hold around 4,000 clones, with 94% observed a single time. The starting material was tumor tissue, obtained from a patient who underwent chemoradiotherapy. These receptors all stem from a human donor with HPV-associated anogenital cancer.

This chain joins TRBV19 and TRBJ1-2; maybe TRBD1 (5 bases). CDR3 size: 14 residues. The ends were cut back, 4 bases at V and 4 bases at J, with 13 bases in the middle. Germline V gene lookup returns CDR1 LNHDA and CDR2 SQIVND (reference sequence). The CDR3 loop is CASSTSRGPYGYTF. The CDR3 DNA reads TGTGCCAGTAGTACCTCTCGGGGACCCTATGGCTACACCTTC.

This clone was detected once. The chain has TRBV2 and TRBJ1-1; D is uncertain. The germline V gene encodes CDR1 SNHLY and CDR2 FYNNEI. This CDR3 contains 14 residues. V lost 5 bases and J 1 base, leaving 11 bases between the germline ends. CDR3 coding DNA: TGTGCCAGCAGTTCCTCGTGGGGGAACACTGAAGCTTTCTTT. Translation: CASSSSWGNTEAFF.

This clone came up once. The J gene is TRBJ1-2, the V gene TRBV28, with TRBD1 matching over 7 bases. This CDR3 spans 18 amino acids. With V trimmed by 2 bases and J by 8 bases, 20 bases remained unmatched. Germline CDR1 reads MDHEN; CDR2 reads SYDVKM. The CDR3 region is CASSLIDLGGQSSQGYTF. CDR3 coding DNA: TGTGCCAGCAGTTTAATCGACTTAGGGGGCCAATCCTCACAGGGCTACACCTTC.

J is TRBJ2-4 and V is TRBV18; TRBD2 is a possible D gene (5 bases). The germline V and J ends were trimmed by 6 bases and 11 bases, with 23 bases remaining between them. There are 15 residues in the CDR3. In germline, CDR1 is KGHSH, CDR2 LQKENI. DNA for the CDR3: TGTGCCAGCTCGGGCGGCGGTGGAGGCACGACCCTTCAGTACTTC. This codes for CASSGGGGGTTLQYF.

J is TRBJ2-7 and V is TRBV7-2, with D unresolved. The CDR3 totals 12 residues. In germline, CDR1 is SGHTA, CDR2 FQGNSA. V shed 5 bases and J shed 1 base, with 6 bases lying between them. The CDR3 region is CASSPNSYEQYF. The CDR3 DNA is TGTGCCAGCAGCCCTAATTCCTACGAGCAGTACTTC.

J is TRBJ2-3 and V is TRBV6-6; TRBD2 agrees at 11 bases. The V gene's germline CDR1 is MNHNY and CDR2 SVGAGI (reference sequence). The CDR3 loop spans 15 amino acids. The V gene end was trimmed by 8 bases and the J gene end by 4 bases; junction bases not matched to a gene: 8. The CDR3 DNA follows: TGTGCCAGCGCCGTGGCACTAGCGGGAGCAGATACGCAGTATTTT. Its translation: CASAVALAGADTQYF.

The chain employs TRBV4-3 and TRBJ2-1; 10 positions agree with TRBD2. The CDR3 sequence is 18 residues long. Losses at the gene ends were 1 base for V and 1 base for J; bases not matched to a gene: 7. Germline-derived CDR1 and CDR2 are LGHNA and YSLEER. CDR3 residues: CASSQGDLAGGSYNEQFF. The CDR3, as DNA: TGCGCCAGCAGCCAAGGAGATTTAGCGGGGGGTTCCTACAATGAGCAGTTCTTC.

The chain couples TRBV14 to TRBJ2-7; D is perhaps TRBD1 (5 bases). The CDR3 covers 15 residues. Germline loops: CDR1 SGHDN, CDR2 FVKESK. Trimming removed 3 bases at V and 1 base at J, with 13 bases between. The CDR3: CASSHRAWDSYEQYF. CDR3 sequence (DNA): TGTGCCAGCAGCCACAGGGCCTGGGATTCCTACGAGCAGTACTTC.